One and the same sample provided the 10 T cell receptor beta chains below, sequenced in a study of blood T cell repertoires in COVID-19. The repertoire was sequenced with immunoSEQ multiplex PCR; TCRdb's copy has only in-frame clones and lacks some. There are about 130,000 clones in the sample; roughly 90% occur only once, and about 1% lies in the top ten. Specimen: peripheral blood. The receptors shown here come from a woman older than 75 with acute or convalescent COVID-19.

The chain employs TRBV19 and TRBJ2-7, with 11 bases that match TRBD1. V gave up 6 bases and J gave up 4 bases; unmatched junction bases: 5. The CDR3 has 14 amino acids. Germline-derived CDR1 and CDR2 are LNHDA and SQIVND (reference sequence). CDR3 coding DNA: TGTGCCAGTAGCTCCGGGACAGGGGGTTACGAGCAGTACTTC. Its protein is CASSSGTGGYEQYF.

The V and J genes are TRBV3-1 (or the pseudogene TRBV3-2) and TRBJ2-1; the D gene is possibly TRBD2 (5 bases). CDR1 and CDR2 from the germline V gene are LGHDT and YNNKEL (reference sequence). Trimming shortened V by 1 base and J by 5 bases, and 9 bases separated the two germline ends. The CDR3 runs to 14 residues. The CDR3 here is CASSQATIHNEQFF. CDR3 in DNA: TGTGCCAGCAGCCAAGCGACTATCCACAATGAGCAGTTCTTC.

This chain links TRBV18 with TRBJ2-7, with 11 bases matching TRBD2. Trimming removed 3 bases from V and 3 bases from J; junction bases left unmatched: 4. This CDR3 comprises 15 residues. CDR1 and CDR2 from the germline V gene are KGHSH and LQKENI. The CDR3: CASSPGTSGVYEQYF. The CDR3 bases are TGTGCCAGCTCACCGGGGACTAGCGGAGTCTACGAGCAGTACTTC. Full variable domain (missing parts from reference TRBV18 and TRBJ2-7): NAGVMQNPRHLVRRRGQEARLRCSPMKGHSHVYWYRQLPEEGLKFMVYLQKENIIDESGMPKERFSAEFPKEGPSILRIQQVVRGDSAAYFCASSPGTSGVYEQYFGPGTRLTVT.

The gene calls are TRBV28 and TRBJ1-5; D is possibly TRBD1 (6 bases). V was cut by 5 bases and J by 4 bases, with 15 bases left in between. The CDR3 length is 15 residues. The V gene's germline CDR1 is MDHEN and CDR2 SYDVKM. The CDR3 loop reads CASSARGYGNQPQHF. Written as DNA, the CDR3 is TGTGCCAGCAGTGCCAGGGGTTACGGAAATCAGCCCCAGCATTTT. Filled out from reference TRBV28 and TRBJ1-5, the complete variable domain reads DVKVTQSSRYLVKRTGEKVFLECVQDMDHENMFWYRQDPGLGLRLIYFSYDVKMKEKGDIPEGYSVSREKKERFSLILESASTNQTSMYLCASSARGYGNQPQHFGDGTRLSIL.

The chain uses TRBV5-1 and TRBJ1-4; D is uncertain. Trimming shortened V by 0 bases and J by 0 bases, and 9 bases separated the two germline ends. The CDR3 runs to 16 residues. Germline assignment: CDR1 SGHRS and CDR2 YFSETQ. This CDR3 reads CASSLAWGATNEKLFF. CDR3 coding DNA: TGCGCCAGCAGCTTGGCCTGGGGAGCAACTAATGAAAAACTGTTTTTT.

In DNA, the CDR3 is TGTGCCAGTAGAAAGGACAGGGGGGAGGGCACTGAAGCTTTCTTT. It specifies CASRKDRGEGTEAFF. The genes are TRBV19 and TRBJ1-1; 10 bases match TRBD1. The trim removed 6 bases at V and 4 bases at J, leaving 8 bases unmatched. The germline V gene has CDR1 LNHDA and CDR2 SQIVND (reference sequence). This CDR3 is built from 15 residues. Complete variable domain (other parts from reference TRBV19 and TRBJ1-1): DGGITQSPKYLFRKEGQNVTLSCEQNLNHDAMYWYRQDPGQGLRLIYYSQIVNDFQKGDIAEGYSVSREKKESFPLTVTSAQKNPTAFYLCASRKDRGEGTEAFFGQGTRLTVV.

Concerning this clone itself: This CDR3 is missing its conserved last phenylalanine or tryptophan, likely due to a read error. It is unclear where the CDR3 begins or ends on the DNA, so no DNA is shown, and the CDR3 is as TCRdb lists it. The chain is built from TRBV11-2 and TRBJ1-2; the table's D call, TRBD1, has no DNA check behind it. The CDR3 contains 12 residues when both ends are counted. CDR1 and CDR2 from the germline V gene are SGHAT and FQNNGV. The CDR3 loop reads CASSLGTRGLHL.

This rearrangement joins TRBV11-3 to TRBJ2-2; 12 bases align to TRBD2. V shed 5 bases and J 6 bases; nucleotides not matched to a gene: 7. In germline, CDR1 is SGHNT, CDR2 YENEEA. The CDR3 has 16 residues. CDR3 in DNA: TGTGCCAGCAGCCTTAGACTAGCGGGAGTTGCCGGGGAGCTGTTTTTT. This translates into CASSLRLAGVAGELFF.

This chain joins TRBV5-1 and TRBJ2-6; possibly TRBD1 for D (5 bases). The CDR3 is 17 residues long. CDR1 and CDR2 from the germline V gene are SGHRS and YFSETQ. The V gene lost 1 base and the J gene lost 0 bases, with 11 bases spanning the gap. The CDR3 reads CASSLTLQVSGANVLTF. The CDR3 nucleotides read TGCGCCAGCAGCTTGACGTTACAGGTCTCTGGGGCCAACGTCCTGACTTTC.

This clone was observed a single time. The chain couples TRBV4-1 to TRBJ2-4; D unresolved. The germline CDR1 and CDR2 sequences are MGHRA and YSYEKL. The V end was cut by 0 bases, the J end by 8 bases, with 14 bases between. The CDR3 totals 15 residues. The CDR3 bases are TGCGCCAGCAGCCAAGATGGTCGGGTAACGGACATTCAGTACTTC. Translated: CASSQDGRVTDIQYF.